This T cell receptor (beta chain) was observed in a study of blood T cell repertoires in COVID-19. Study summary: From the United States, Italy and Spain came samples of acute and convalescent COVID-19. T cells, B-cell-depleted T cells, or PBMCs supplied cDNA or gDNA.

Authors' processing steps: Cell counts per sample came from amplifying reference gene primers. The protocol was immunoSEQ multiplex PCR, while the TCRdb copy is restricted to in-frame clones and leaves out a portion. The V and J calls and the clone size are those of that table, but D and trimming were determined from the DNA. The data show some 140,000 clones, roughly 80% seen once. The sample comprised peripheral blood. This TCR was recovered from a man between 60 and 75 years old who had recovered from COVID-19.

The CDR3, as DNA: TGTGCCAGCAGCCAAGGAGGAGGGTGGGGGAATGAGCAGTTCTTC. Translated: CASSQGGGWGNEQFF. V gene TRBV3-1 (or the pseudogene TRBV3-2) combines with J gene TRBJ2-1; D possibly corresponds to TRBD2 (6 bases). The CDR3 consists of 15 residues. V lost 1 base to trimming and J lost 7 bases, with 14 bases between them. Germline values: CDR1 LGHDT, CDR2 YNNKEL (reference sequence).